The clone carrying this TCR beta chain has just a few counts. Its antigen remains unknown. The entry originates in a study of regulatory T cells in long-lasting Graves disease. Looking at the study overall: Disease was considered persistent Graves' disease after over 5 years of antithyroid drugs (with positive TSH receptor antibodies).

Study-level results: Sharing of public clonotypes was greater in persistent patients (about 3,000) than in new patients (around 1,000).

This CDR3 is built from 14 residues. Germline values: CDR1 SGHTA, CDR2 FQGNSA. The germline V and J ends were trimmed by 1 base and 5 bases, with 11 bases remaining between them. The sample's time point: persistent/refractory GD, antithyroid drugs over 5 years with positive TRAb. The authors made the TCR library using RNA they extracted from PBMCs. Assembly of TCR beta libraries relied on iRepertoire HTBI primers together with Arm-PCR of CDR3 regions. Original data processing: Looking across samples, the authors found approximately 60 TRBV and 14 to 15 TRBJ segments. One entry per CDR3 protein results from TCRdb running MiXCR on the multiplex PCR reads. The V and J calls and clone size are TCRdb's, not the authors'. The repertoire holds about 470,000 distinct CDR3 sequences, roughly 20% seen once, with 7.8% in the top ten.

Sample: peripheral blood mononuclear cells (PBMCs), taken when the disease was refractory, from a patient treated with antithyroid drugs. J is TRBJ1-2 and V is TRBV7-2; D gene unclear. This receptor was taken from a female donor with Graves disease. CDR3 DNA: TGTGCCAGCAGCTTAGGGGCAGTCATGTATGGCTACACCTTC. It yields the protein CASSLGAVMYGYTF.